Following are 17 T cell receptor beta chains from one sample sequenced in a study of blood T cell repertoires in COVID-19 (TCRdb year 2020). The method behind the library was the immunoSEQ multiplex PCR assay. The table was pulled from immuneACCESS by TCRdb, which kept in-frame rearrangements only. Such tables lose some clones; where checked, under half of the loss comes from unresolved V genes, and the rest has no known cause. This sample gives about 25,000 clones in total; roughly nine tenths of them show up just once. The ten top clones hold approximately 19% of the sample. The specimen sequenced was peripheral blood. These receptors all stem from a human donor in a cohort sampled during active COVID-19.

CDR3 sequence: CASSEHGQLNTEAFF. In nucleotides, the CDR3 is TGTGCCAGCAGTGAGCATGGACAGCTGAACACTGAAGCTTTCTTT. The J gene is TRBJ1-1, the V gene TRBV6-1, with a weak D call TRBD1 (6 bases). Germline lookup yields CDR1 MNHNS and CDR2 SASEGT. V was clipped by 3 bases and J by 0 bases, with 11 bases between them. There are 15 residues in the CDR3.

The chain combines TRBV3-1 (or the pseudogene TRBV3-2) with TRBJ2-2; D ambiguous. The CDR3 spans 14 residues. Looked up from germline, CDR1 is LGHDT and CDR2 is YNNKEL (reference sequence). The ends were cut back, 4 bases at V and 1 base at J, with 7 bases in the middle. The DNA of the CDR3 is TGTGCCAGCAGCCCCTTTTTGAACACCGGGGAGCTGTTTTTT. Its translation is CASSPFLNTGELFF.

J is TRBJ2-2 and V is TRBV19; D may be TRBD2 (5 bases). The CDR3 has 14 amino acids. The germline gives CDR1 LNHDA, CDR2 SQIVND (reference sequence). V was cut by 6 bases and J by 4 bases, with 12 bases left in between. As DNA, the CDR3 is TGTGCCAGTAGGTCTAGCTGGGGCACCGGGGAGCTGTTTTTT. This gives the protein CASRSSWGTGELFF.

The chain links TRBV28 to TRBJ1-2; D remains unclear. Trimming cost V 1 base and J 8 bases, with 8 bases left between them. Germline V gene data show CDR1 as MDHEN and CDR2 as SYDVKM. This CDR3 is built from 12 residues. CDR3 sequence reads: CASSLSSGGYTF. The CDR3 nucleotides read TGTGCCAGCAGTTTATCTTCAGGCGGCTACACCTTC.

The rearrangement uses TRBV24-1 and TRBJ1-6; a weak D match, TRBD1 (6 bases). Germline V gives CDR1 KGHDR, CDR2 SFDVKD. V lost 12 bases and J 10 bases, leaving 18 bases between the germline ends. The CDR3 covers 13 residues. The CDR3 loop is CALPQGIQSPLHF. The CDR3 nucleotides are TGTGCCCTCCCACAGGGAATCCAATCACCCCTCCACTTT.

V gene TRBV11-2 combines with J gene TRBJ2-3; 15 bases match TRBD2. CDR3 length: 19 amino acids. J was trimmed by 8 bases and V by 1 base; bases with no gene match: 13. The germline gives CDR1 SGHAT, CDR2 FQNNGV. The CDR3 loop is CASSLVSGLAGGPSGTQYF. The CDR3 DNA reads as TGTGCCAGCAGCTTAGTATCCGGACTAGCGGGGGGGCCTTCGGGTACGCAGTATTTT.

The chain carries TRBV3-1 (or the pseudogene TRBV3-2) and TRBJ1-2; 9 nucleotides match TRBD1. The germline V gene encodes CDR1 LGHDT and CDR2 YNNKEL (reference sequence). The CDR3 consists of 15 residues. V shed 6 bases, J shed 4 bases, and the junction held 9 bases outside the gene matches. The DNA of the CDR3 is TGTGCCAGCAGACCCGGGACAGGGATTCTCTATGGCTACACCTTC. Encoded protein: CASRPGTGILYGYTF.

The chain links TRBV5-1 to TRBJ1-2; 8 bases fit TRBD1. The germline gives CDR1 SGHRS, CDR2 YFSETQ. The CDR3 consists of 15 residues. The ends lost 4 bases at V and 8 bases at J; junction bases unmatched: 13. The CDR3 here is CASSQGTGRFVGYTF. CDR3 DNA: TGCGCCAGCAGCCAAGGGACAGGCCGTTTTGTCGGCTACACCTTC. Filled out from reference TRBV5-1 and TRBJ1-2, the complete variable domain reads KAGVTQTPRYLIKTRGQQVTLSCSPISGHRSVSWYQQTPGQGLQFLFEYFSETQRNKGNFPGRFSGRQFSNSRSEMNVSTLELGDSALYLCASSQGTGRFVGYTFGSGTRLTVV.

This clone has just a few counts. The chain carries TRBV5-4 and TRBJ2-7, with 9 bases matching TRBD2. The CDR3 has 14 amino acids. CDR1 and CDR2 (germline): SGHNT, YYREEE (reference sequence). Trimming removed 0 bases from V and 4 bases from J; junction bases left unmatched: 2. CDR3 amino acids: CASSLETSGYEQYF. The CDR3 nucleotides are TGTGCCAGCAGCTTGGAGACTAGCGGTTACGAGCAGTACTTC.

J is TRBJ1-2 and V is TRBV21-1; the table names TRBD1, a call not compared with the DNA. TRBV21-1 is a pseudogene locus. The CDR3 is 15 amino acids. The CDR3 coding sequence is TGTGCCAGCAGCAAAGGAACAGGGGGGGGCTATGGCTACACCTTC. Translation: CASSKGTGGGYGYTF.

The chain links TRBV5-4 to TRBJ2-3, with 7 bases lining up with TRBD1. This CDR3 contains 13 residues. Germline V gene data show CDR1 as SGHNT and CDR2 as YYREEE (reference sequence). Trimming removed 4 bases from V and 4 bases from J; junction bases left unmatched: 3. The CDR3 reads CASSPGTADTQYF. The CDR3 coding sequence is TGTGCCAGCAGCCCCGGGACAGCAGATACGCAGTATTTT.

The V gene is TRBV18, the J gene TRBJ2-7, with D perhaps TRBD1 (6 bases). This CDR3 is built from 13 residues. V was shortened by 5 bases and J by 6 bases, with 14 bases between the two germline ends. Looked up from germline, CDR1 is KGHSH and CDR2 is LQKENI. The CDR3 DNA reads as TGTGCCAGCTCAACAGGGTCCCGCGGCGAGCAGTACTTC. This codes for CASSTGSRGEQYF. Variable domain in full (rest from reference TRBV18 and TRBJ2-7): NAGVMQNPRHLVRRRGQEARLRCSPMKGHSHVYWYRQLPEEGLKFMVYLQKENIIDESGMPKERFSAEFPKEGPSILRIQQVVRGDSAAYFCASSTGSRGEQYFGPGTRLTVT.

The CDR3 here is CASSEALSNQPQHF. CDR3 DNA sequence: TGTGCCAGCAGTGAAGCGCTAAGTAATCAGCCCCAGCATTTT. This chain joins TRBV2 and TRBJ1-5; the D is unclear. Per germline, CDR1 SNHLY and CDR2 FYNNEI. The CDR3 sequence is 14 residues long. The V gene lost 0 bases and the J gene lost 4 bases, with 7 bases spanning the gap.

The chain links TRBV5-4 to TRBJ2-5; 7 positions match TRBD1. V shed 3 bases, J shed 2 bases, and the junction held 4 bases outside the gene matches. This CDR3 comprises 14 residues. Germline loops: CDR1 SGHNT, CDR2 YYREEE (reference sequence). The CDR3 sequence: CASSWGQKQETQYF. The CDR3 DNA sequence: TGTGCCAGCAGCTGGGGACAGAAACAAGAGACCCAGTACTTC.

This clone was recorded only once. The chain carries TRBV24-1 and TRBJ2-1; 7 bases agree with TRBD1. This CDR3 spans 14 amino acids. Germline values: CDR1 KGHDR, CDR2 SFDVKD. V dropped 5 bases and J dropped 4; count of bases not matched to a gene: 4. CDR3 in DNA: TGTGCCACCAGTGGGACAGGTCCTTACAATGAGCAGTTCTTC. It is translated as CATSGTGPYNEQFF.

V gene TRBV2 combines with J gene TRBJ1-1; 8 bases fit TRBD1. The CDR3 is made up of 13 amino acids. The trim removed 7 bases at V and 0 bases at J, leaving 1 base unmatched. Germline CDR1 is SNHLY and CDR2 is FYNNEI. CDR3 loop: CASKTGVNTEAFF. DNA for the CDR3: TGTGCCAGCAAGACAGGGGTGAACACTGAAGCTTTCTTT.

The chain employs TRBV2 and TRBJ2-7; D possibly corresponds to TRBD1 (5 bases). Trimming took off 3 bases at V and 6 bases at J, with 9 bases between the two ends. Germline CDR1 reads SNHLY; CDR2 reads FYNNEI. The CDR3 has 12 residues. The CDR3 is CASSDRGVEQYF. For the CDR3, the DNA is TGTGCCAGCAGTGATAGGGGCGTCGAGCAGTACTTC.